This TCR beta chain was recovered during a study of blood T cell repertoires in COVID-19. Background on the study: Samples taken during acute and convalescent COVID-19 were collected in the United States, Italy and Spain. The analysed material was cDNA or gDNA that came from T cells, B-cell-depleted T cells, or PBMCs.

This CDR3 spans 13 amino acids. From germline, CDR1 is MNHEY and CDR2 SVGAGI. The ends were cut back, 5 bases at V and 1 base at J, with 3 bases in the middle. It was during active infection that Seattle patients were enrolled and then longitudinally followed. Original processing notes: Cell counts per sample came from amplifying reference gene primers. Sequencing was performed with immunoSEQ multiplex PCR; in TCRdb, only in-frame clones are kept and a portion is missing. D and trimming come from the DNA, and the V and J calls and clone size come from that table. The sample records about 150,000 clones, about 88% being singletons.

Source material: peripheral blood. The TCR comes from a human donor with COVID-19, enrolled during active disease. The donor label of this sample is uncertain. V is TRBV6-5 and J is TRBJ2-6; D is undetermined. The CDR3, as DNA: TGTGCCAGCAGTCGGTCTGGGGCCAACGTCCTGACTTTC. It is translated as CASSRSGANVLTF.